A selection of T cell receptor beta chains follows, all from one sample in a study of siplizumab effects on memory and regulatory T cells. The protocol was immunoSEQ multiplex PCR, while the TCRdb copy is restricted to in-frame clones and leaves out a portion. The repertoire has nearly 85,000 clones, 87% of them found once; the top ten carry 1.5% to 1.7%. What was sequenced was Tregs sorted from blood. All receptors come from a human donor in good health. The CDR3 runs from the conserved cysteine through the conserved F or W. Each record gives: D gene, clone size, J gene, V gene, CDR3 protein, CDR3 DNA. The D gene is left open where the match is weak. Expanded clones are given a class, and other clones once, few, many or no size at all.

D: NA
size: NA
J: TRBJ2-1
V: TRBV7-2
CDR3: CASSATRKNYNEQFF
DNA: TGTGCCAGCAGCGCTACCAGGAAAAACTACAATGAGCAGTTCTTC

D: TRBD1
size: once
J: TRBJ2-1
V: TRBV7-9
CDR3: CASSLSRDREGEQFF
DNA: TGTGCCAGCAGCCTATCCCGGGACAGGGAGGGTGAGCAGTTCTTC

D: TRBD1
size: NA
J: TRBJ1-2
V: TRBV6-1
CDR3: CASSEDRGWGYGYTF
DNA: TGTGCCAGCAGTGAGGACAGGGGTTGGGGCTATGGCTACACCTTC

D: NA
size: NA
J: TRBJ2-1
V: TRBV6-1
CDR3: CASSDTVFSSYNEQFF
DNA: TGTGCCAGCAGTGACACGGTATTTAGCTCCTACAATGAGCAGTTCTTC

D: TRBD2
size: NA
J: TRBJ2-2
V: TRBV7-2
CDR3: CASSPAAGTISPGELFF
DNA: TGTGCCAGCAGCCCAGCGGCCGGGACTATTTCCCCCGGGGAGCTGTTTTTT

D: NA
size: NA
J: TRBJ2-1
V: TRBV9
CDR3: CASSPLGNEQFF
DNA: TGTGCCAGCAGCCCCCTGGGGAATGAGCAGTTCTTC

D: NA
size: NA
J: TRBJ2-7
V: TRBV28
CDR3: CASVSQGMSYEQYF
DNA: TGTGCCAGCGTATCACAGGGAATGAGCTACGAGCAGTACTTC

D: NA
size: NA
J: TRBJ2-7
V: TRBV6-5
CDR3: CASSHASGTYEQYF
DNA: TGTGCCAGCAGCCACGCCTCAGGAACCTACGAGCAGTACTTC

D: NA
size: NA
J: TRBJ2-5
V: TRBV5-1
CDR3: CASSNGQIQETQYF
DNA: TGCGCCAGCAGCAACGGACAGATCCAAGAGACCCAGTACTTC

D: NA
size: NA
J: TRBJ1-2
V: TRBV19
CDR3: CASSIAGSGGYTF
DNA: TGTGCCAGTAGTATAGCAGGGTCTGGTGGCTACACCTTC

D: NA
size: NA
J: TRBJ1-4
V: TRBV19
CDR3: CASSLTPNRGATNEKLFF
DNA: TGTGCCAGTAGTTTAACGCCCAACCGGGGTGCAACTAATGAAAAACTGTTTTTT

D: TRBD1
size: NA
J: TRBJ1-2
V: TRBV5-4
CDR3: CASSLPGQGVSGYTF
DNA: TGTGCCAGCAGCTTGCCGGGACAGGGGGTATCTGGCTACACCTTC

D: NA
size: NA
J: TRBJ1-4
V: TRBV6-6
CDR3: CASSYRDGEKLFF
DNA: TGTGCCAGCAGTTACAGGGACGGCGAAAAACTGTTTTTT

D: TRBD2
size: NA
J: TRBJ2-1
V: TRBV10-2
CDR3: CASSSGLAGSQFF
DNA: TGCGCCAGCAGTTCGGGACTAGCGGGGAGTCAGTTCTTC

D: NA
size: NA
J: TRBJ1-1
V: TRBV5-4
CDR3: CASSSRLPGWAEAFF
DNA: TGTGCCAGCAGCTCTAGATTACCGGGTTGGGCTGAAGCTTTCTTT

D: NA
size: NA
J: TRBJ2-2
V: TRBV12-5
CDR3: CASGFWGGGTGELFF
DNA: TGTGCTAGTGGTTTTTGGGGAGGTGGCACCGGGGAGCTGTTTTTT

D: NA
size: once
J: TRBJ1-2
V: TRBV2
CDR3: CASSEGYSNYGYTF
DNA: TGTGCCAGCAGTGAGGGCTACTCTAACTATGGCTACACCTTC

D: NA
size: NA
J: TRBJ1-2
V: TRBV7-2
CDR3: CASSPAGALYGYTF
DNA: TGTGCCAGCAGCCCGGCGGGGGCCCTTTATGGCTACACCTTC

D: NA
size: NA
J: TRBJ2-1
V: TRBV7-6
CDR3: CASSLGRYNEQFF
DNA: TGTGCCAGCAGCTTAGGCAGGTACAATGAGCAGTTCTTC

D: TRBD1
size: NA
J: TRBJ1-2
V: TRBV25-1
CDR3: CASSDPRAGGFGYTF
DNA: TGTGCCAGCAGTGACCCTAGGGCAGGGGGGTTCGGCTACACCTTC

D: NA
size: NA
J: TRBJ1-5
V: TRBV7-2
CDR3: CASSLSHTGTPNQPQHF
DNA: TGTGCCAGCAGCTTATCACACACCGGGACTCCGAATCAGCCCCAGCATTTT

D: NA
size: NA
J: TRBJ2-2
V: TRBV18
CDR3: CASSQTNRANTGELFF
DNA: TGTGCCAGCTCACAAACTAACAGGGCGAACACCGGGGAGCTGTTTTTT

D: TRBD1
size: NA
J: TRBJ2-6
V: TRBV19
CDR3: CASRPGGLANVLTF
DNA: TGTGCCAGTAGACCAGGGGGCCTGGCCAACGTCCTGACTTTC